In this sample, the clone carrying this T cell receptor beta chain turned up a few times. The antigen remains undetermined. TCRdb's copy holds only in-frame clones and misses some; the assay was immunoSEQ multiplex PCR. In the table there are approximately 270,000 clones, less than 90% of which are singletons. Per the germline V gene, CDR1 is KGHSH and CDR2 is LQKENI. Trimming shortened V by 3 bases and J by 9 bases, and 6 bases separated the two germline ends. CDR3 length: 11 residues. These data are taken from a study of cytomegalovirus exposure and HLA in healthy donors. The study, taken as a whole, reports: The investigators catalogued under 200 TCR beta chains as cytomegalovirus-associated.

The chain is built from TRBV18 and TRBJ2-1; D is perhaps TRBD2 (5 bases). The sequenced material came from PBMCs. The TCR sequence derives from a man younger than 30 in good health and CMV-seropositive. The CDR3 spells CASSPGIEQFF. CDR3 bases: TGTGCCAGCTCACCCGGGATTGAGCAGTTCTTC.